This T cell receptor (beta chain) was sequenced in a study of regulatory T cells in long-lasting Graves disease (dated by TCRdb to the early 2020s). As for the study more broadly: Persistent Graves' disease was defined as persistently positive TSH receptor autoantibodies together with antithyroid drug treatment for over 5 years. Peripheral blood TCR sequencing and RNA sequencing compared persistent Graves' disease patients with newly diagnosed Graves' disease patients. The study took place in China and was registered as a clinical trial. A total of 33 samples were covered by TCR sequencing, comprising some 13 persistent and around 20 newly diagnosed Graves' disease patients. Antithyroid drugs had been taken for 8.5 to 11 years on average by persistent Graves' disease patients in the clinical cohort.

General study outcomes and caveats: Preferential use of TRBV28, TRBJ1-2 and TRBJ2-5 was observed in persistent disease, whereas TRBV20-1 and TRBJ2-1 were favored in newly diagnosed disease. Only the TCR beta chain was sequenced and analyzed. Compared with newly diagnosed patients, persistent Graves' disease patients had lower TCR Shannon entropy and fewer highly expanded clones, which suggests clonal expansion. The study examined only peripheral blood because the primary lesion, thyroid tissue, could not be accessed. Patients with persistent disease shared more public clonotypes (around 3,000) than newly diagnosed patients did (around 1,000). As a limitation, the authors acknowledged that the small sample size may reduce accuracy.

Trimming at the junction amounts to 2 bases on V and 10 bases on J, and the germline ends lie 24 bases apart. Including the terminal cysteine and phenylalanine, the CDR3 comprises 16 residues. Only the CDR3 portion is preserved as DNA: 48 bases, with reading frame beginning at the first base. CDR1 and CDR2 are drawn from the germline V gene: MGHRA, YSYEKL. The time point label corresponds to: persistent/refractory GD, antithyroid drugs over 5 years with positive TRAb. For both TCR sequencing and RNA sequencing, RNA was extracted from PBMCs in TRIzol. The diagnosis of Graves' disease followed American Thyroid Association guidelines. Patients for the study were recruited at an endocrinology department in Xi'an, China. From each patient, approximately 10 milliliters of peripheral blood was collected into an EDTA anticoagulant tube. PBMCs were isolated by Ficoll Paque Plus density gradient separation without further T cell sorting. An Agilent 2100 Bioanalyzer and agarose gel were used to check RNA quality, while a NanoDrop 2000 measured RNA concentration.

Of note for this clonotype: Its antigen is unknown. No base quality values were provided; no much bigger clone lies one nucleotide off.

Receptors were amplified or captured by multiplex PCR. The listed sequencing device is Illumina HiSeq 4000. To build TCR beta libraries, CDR3 regions were amplified by Arm-PCR using iRepertoire HTBI primers. PCR products were gel purified before sequencing. Turning to the authors' computational methods: Gene usage analysis of CDR3 amino acid clonotypes used the 62 TRBV and 12 to 15 TRBJ segments found across samples. COPE and FqMerger were used to merge filtered high-quality paired reads into contigs. BLAST was used to align contigs to IMGT TRBV, TRBD and TRBJ reference genes, with CDR3 defined following IMGT. Clonotypes above 0.1% frequency were classified as highly expanded clones. Repertoire diversity was measured by Shannon entropy, and V-J evenness by the Gini coefficient. A clonotype found in more than one individual was treated as public. TCRdb redid the processing of the public reads, applying fastp at Q25 and MiXCR, and retained in-frame beta chains. For every CDR3 protein sequence, its rows merge into one entry that carries the most common genes and DNA. TCRdb's processing, not the authors', yielded these V and J calls. The sample table records around 400,000 distinct CDR3 sequences; about 20% of these occur just once. Roughly 28% of the sample is held by the ten biggest clonotypes.

This receptor chain uses TRBV4-1 and TRBJ2-7; TRBD2 is perhaps the D gene, given 6 matching bases. The sample consisted of peripheral blood mononuclear cells (PBMCs), taken when the disease was refractory, from a patient treated with antithyroid drugs. This receptor was obtained from a female donor with Graves disease. The base sequence is TGCGCCAGCAGCCAATCCCCTGGTAGCGGCGCTAGGGAACAGTACTTC. This codes for CASSQSPGSGAREQYF.